This is a list of T cell receptor beta chains from one sample in a study of vaccination and CD4 T cells after COVID-19. TCRdb re-derived calls from the PCR reads in MiXCR, one entry per CDR3 protein. The sample holds approximately 15,000 distinct CDR3 sequences, roughly 61% seen once. These receptors have no known antigen. Sequenced input: CD4+ T cells from blood, cultured in vitro. Receptor source: a human donor who had recovered from COVID-19. Each CDR3 is given with its conserved first and last residue. Fields, in order: clone size, D gene, J gene, V gene, CDR3 DNA, CDR3 protein. The D gene is left open where the match is weak. Clone size appears in some rows only: once, few, many, or a class for an expanded clone.

>NA|TRBD1|TRBJ1-1|TRBV30
TGTGCCTGGAGTGTAATGGGGACAGTTAGGGGTATCGCAGCTTTCTTT
CAWSVMGTVRGIAAFF
>NA|TRBD1|TRBJ1-1|TRBV28
TGTGCCAGCATCCAACAGGGGCCCACTGAAGCTTTCTTT
CASIQQGPTEAFF
>NA|TRBD1|TRBJ1-2|TRBV12-3/TRBV12-4
TGTGCCAGCAAGGGGGCAGATGGCTACACCTTC
CASKGADGYTF
>NA|NA|TRBJ2-5|TRBV28
TGTGCCAGCAGCGCCGCCCAGGGGGGAGAGACCCAGTACTTC
CASSAAQGGETQYF
>NA|TRBD1|TRBJ2-7|TRBV28
TGTGCCAGCAGTTCTGGGACAGGGGCGATTACGAACTTC
CASSSGTGAITNF
>NA|TRBD1|TRBJ2-3|TRBV5-1
TGCGCCAGCAGCCTAGAGGGACAGCCAGCCACAGATACGCAGTATTTT
CASSLEGQPATDTQYF
>NA|NA|TRBJ2-7|TRBV28
TGTGCCAGCAGTTTAGTACTGGGGGACGAGCAGTACTTC
CASSLVLGDEQYF
>NA|TRBD2|TRBJ2-1|TRBV27
TGTGCCAGCAGTTTACTAGCGGGAGGGCCCAATGAGCAGTTCTTC
CASSLLAGGPNEQFF
>NA|NA|TRBJ1-1|TRBV18
TGTGCCAGCTCACCAAGATTGGTGAACACTGAAGCTTTCTTT
CASSPRLVNTEAFF
>NA|NA|TRBJ1-1|TRBV9
TGTGCCAGCAGCGTAGTCAGTAAAGTACAACGCACTGAAGCTTTCTTT
CASSVVSKVQRTEAFF
>NA|NA|TRBJ2-7|TRBV28
TGTGCCAGCAGTTTGGGGCAGGAGGTTCGGGAGCAGTACTTC
CASSLGQEVREQYF
>few|NA|TRBJ2-1|TRBV6-9
TGTGCCAGCGGTCCGGGACAGGGAACTAGCGGGACAGGAAATGAGCAGTTCTTC
CASGPGQGTSGTGNEQFF
>NA|NA|TRBJ2-5|TRBV4-2
TGTGCCAGCAGCCAAAGCCCCGGGACCAAAGGCTTTACGCAAGAGACCCAGTACTTC
CASSQSPGTKGFTQETQYF
>NA|NA|TRBJ2-1|TRBV11-3
TGTGCCAGCCGAGGGGTAAACAATGAGCAGTTCTTC
CASRGVNNEQFF
>NA|NA|TRBJ1-3|TRBV6-1
TGTGCCAGCAGCGAAAACACCAACTCTGGAAACACCATATATTTT
CASSENTNSGNTIYF
>few|NA|TRBJ1-2|TRBV11-2
TGTGCCAGCAGCTTAGTGATGGGAAGTGGCTACACCTTC
CASSLVMGSGYTF
>few|NA|TRBJ2-7|TRBV19
TGTGCCAGTAGTAACACAGGGATCTCCTACGAGCAGTACTTC
CASSNTGISYEQYF
>NA|NA|TRBJ1-6|TRBV6-5
TGTGCCAGCAGTTTCGCGGCAGCCAATTCACCCCTCCACTTT
CASSFAAANSPLHF
>NA|NA|TRBJ1-1|TRBV12-3/TRBV12-4
TGTGCCAGCAGTTCAACCGGGACCCTGAGAGCTTTCTTT
CASSSTGTLRAFF
>once|NA|TRBJ1-5|TRBV7-9
TGTGCCAGCAGTTCTAATGCCAATCAGCCCCAGCATTTT
CASSSNANQPQHF
>NA|TRBD2|TRBJ2-2|TRBV6-2/TRBV6-3
TGTGCCACCAATAGCGGGAGCCTCCTCACCGGGGAGCTGTTTTTT
CATNSGSLLTGELFF
>NA|NA|TRBJ2-7|TRBV7-9
TGTGCCAGCAGCTTAGGGATAGGAGGGGGAGGCTACGAGCAGTACTTC
CASSLGIGGGGYEQYF
>NA|NA|TRBJ1-5|TRBV19
TGTGCCAGTAGTCCCTCCTGGGGTGGAGGATATAGCAATCAGCCCCAGCATTTT
CASSPSWGGGYSNQPQHF
>NA|TRBD1|TRBJ1-2|TRBV28
TGTGCCAGCAGCCCCGGGACAGGGGTTGTTGGGTACACCTTC
CASSPGTGVVGYTF
>NA|TRBD1|TRBJ1-2|TRBV5-4
TGTGCCAGCGGATCTTCCGGGACAGGGGGGATAGCTAACTATGGCTACACCTTC
CASGSSGTGGIANYGYTF
>NA|NA|TRBJ2-3|TRBV7-8
TGTGCCAGCAGCTTAGCGGGTCTAGCGGCCAGGGGAGATACGCAGTATTTT
CASSLAGLAARGDTQYF
>NA|TRBD1|TRBJ2-3|TRBV27
TGTGCCAGCAGTCCCATGGGCAGGGGGCCAGATACGCAGTATTTT
CASSPMGRGPDTQYF
>NA|NA|TRBJ1-1|TRBV29-1
TGCAGCGTTGACCAACAAAGTGGTGAAGCTTTCTTT
CSVDQQSGEAFF
>NA|NA|TRBJ2-2|TRBV6-1
TGTGCCAGCAGTGTCGGCTGGTGGGTGGACACCGGGGAGCTGTTTTTT
CASSVGWWVDTGELFF
>few|TRBD1|TRBJ1-2|TRBV20-1
TGCAGTGCTAGAGATTATAGGGACAGTAGCCCCTCTAACTATGGCTACACCTTC
CSARDYRDSSPSNYGYTF
>NA|NA|TRBJ2-7|TRBV7-9
TGTGCCAGCAGCTTATCGAGGGACGAGCAGTACTTC
CASSLSRDEQYF
>few|NA|TRBJ1-2|TRBV7-9
TGTGCCAGCAGCTTCGGAGTTGGCGATGGCTACACCTTC
CASSFGVGDGYTF
>NA|NA|TRBJ2-5|TRBV4-1
TGCGCCAGCAGCCATCACAGGGAGCAAGAGACCCAGTACTTC
CASSHHREQETQYF
>few|NA|TRBJ1-5|TRBV19
TGTGCCAGTAGTATGGGTGGGTTGAGCAATCAGCCCCAGCATTTT
CASSMGGLSNQPQHF
>NA|NA|TRBJ2-1|TRBV20-1
TGCAGTGCTAGAGGGTACAGGGCAACCTACAATGAGCAGTTCTTC
CSARGYRATYNEQFF
>NA|NA|TRBJ2-1|TRBV7-3
TGTGCCAGCAGCTTATCGGCAGGCAATGAGCAGTTCTTC
CASSLSAGNEQFF
>few|NA|TRBJ1-1|TRBV19
TGTGCCAGTAGTCCCTCGACAGAGGCAACTGAAGCTTTCTTT
CASSPSTEATEAFF
>NA|NA|TRBJ2-1|TRBV20-1
TGCAGCATACCGAGCGAGTCCAATGAGCAGTTCTTC
CSIPSESNEQFF
>NA|NA|TRBJ1-5|TRBV28
TGTGCCAGCAGTTCCCTCGACCTATATAGCAATCAGCCCCAGCATTTT
CASSSLDLYSNQPQHF